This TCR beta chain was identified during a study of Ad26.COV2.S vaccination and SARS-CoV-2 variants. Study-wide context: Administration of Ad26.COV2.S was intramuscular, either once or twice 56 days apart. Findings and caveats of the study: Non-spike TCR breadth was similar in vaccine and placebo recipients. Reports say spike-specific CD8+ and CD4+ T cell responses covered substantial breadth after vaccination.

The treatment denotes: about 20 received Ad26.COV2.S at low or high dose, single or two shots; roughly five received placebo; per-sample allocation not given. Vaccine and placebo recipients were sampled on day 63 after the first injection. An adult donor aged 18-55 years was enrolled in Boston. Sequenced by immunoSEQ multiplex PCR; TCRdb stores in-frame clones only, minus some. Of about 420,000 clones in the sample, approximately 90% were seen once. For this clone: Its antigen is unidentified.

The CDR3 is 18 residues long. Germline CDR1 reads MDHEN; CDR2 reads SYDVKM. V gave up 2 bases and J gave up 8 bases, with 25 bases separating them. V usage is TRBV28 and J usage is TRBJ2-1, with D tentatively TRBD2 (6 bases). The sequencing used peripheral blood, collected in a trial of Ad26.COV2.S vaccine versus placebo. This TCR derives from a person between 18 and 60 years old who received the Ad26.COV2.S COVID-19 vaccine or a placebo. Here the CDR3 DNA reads TGTGCCAGCAGTTTAGCCGGCTCGGGCGGGGCCCAAGGGGATGAGCAGTTCTTC. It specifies CASSLAGSGGAQGDEQFF.